These 29 T cell receptor beta chains were all obtained from the same sample, sequenced in a study of OX40 agonist ivuxolimab in advanced cancers. Profiling relied on immunoSEQ multiplex PCR, and the TCRdb table lists in-frame clones only, not all of them. Of approximately 100,000 clones in the sample, roughly 89% were seen once. The material was CD4+ or CD8+ T cells sorted from blood, obtained in a trial of the OX40 agonist ivuxolimab. These receptor sequences come from an adult with an advanced solid tumor such as melanoma, head and neck, liver or kidney cancer.

The J gene is TRBJ2-7, the V gene TRBV6-6; 7 bases agree with TRBD2. Trimming cost V 8 bases and J 4 bases; bases outside gene matches: 11. Germline-derived CDR1 and CDR2 are MNHNY and SVGAGI (reference sequence). CDR3 length: 14 residues. CDR3 coding DNA: TGTGCCAGCGGGGGGGGGTTAACTGGGTACGAGCAGTACTTC. It specifies CASGGGLTGYEQYF.

This chain links TRBV28 with TRBJ1-5; perhaps TRBD1 as D (5 bases). The V gene's germline CDR1 is MDHEN and CDR2 SYDVKM. Trimming stripped 8 bases from V and 0 bases from J, with 17 bases between. This CDR3 region has 16 residues. The CDR3 bases are TGTGCCAGCCTTCCGACAGACACCTATAGCAATCAGCCCCAGCATTTT. This gives the protein CASLPTDTYSNQPQHF. Drawing the rest from reference TRBV28 and TRBJ1-5, the complete variable domain is DVKVTQSSRYLVKRTGEKVFLECVQDMDHENMFWYRQDPGLGLRLIYFSYDVKMKEKGDIPEGYSVSREKKERFSLILESASTNQTSMYLCASLPTDTYSNQPQHFGDGTRLSIL.

V gene TRBV9 combines with J gene TRBJ2-1; 10 bases line up with TRBD2. The CDR3 length is 15 residues. Per the germline V gene, CDR1 is SGDLS and CDR2 is YYNGEE. With 4 bases clipped from V and 8 bases from J, the junction kept 9 bases outside the gene matches. The CDR3 is CASSPLAGGGDEQFF. In DNA form, the CDR3 reads TGTGCCAGCAGCCCTTTAGCGGGGGGCGGCGATGAGCAGTTCTTC.

This clone is a singleton in its sample. The V and J genes are TRBV19 and TRBJ2-7; 9 positions agree with TRBD1. The CDR3 loop spans 14 amino acids. Germline assignment: CDR1 LNHDA and CDR2 SQIVND (reference sequence). With 4 bases clipped from V and 3 bases from J, the junction kept 4 bases outside the gene matches. Here the CDR3 DNA reads TGTGCCAGTAGTACACAGGGGGCTAACTACGAGCAGTACTTC. Translation gives CASSTQGANYEQYF. The full variable domain, with the rest looked up from reference TRBV19 and TRBJ2-7, is DGGITQSPKYLFRKEGQNVTLSCEQNLNHDAMYWYRQDPGQGLRLIYYSQIVNDFQKGDIAEGYSVSREKKESFPLTVTSAQKNPTAFYLCASSTQGANYEQYFGPGTRLTVT.

The chain has TRBV7-2 and TRBJ1-3; 7 bases map to TRBD1. This CDR3 region has 15 residues. V shed 5 bases, J shed 4 bases, and the junction held 8 bases outside the gene matches. Germline CDR1 SGHTA, CDR2 FQGNSA. The CDR3 DNA reads TGTGCCAGCAGCCCGGGACAGCCATTCGGAAACACCATATATTTT. Amino acid sequence: CASSPGQPFGNTIYF.

This sequence joins TRBV7-8 and TRBJ2-1, with D perhaps being TRBD1 or TRBD2 (5 bases each). V gave up 1 base and J gave up 4 bases, with 14 bases separating them. The CDR3 length is 16 residues. In germline, CDR1 is SGHVS, CDR2 FQNEAQ. The CDR3 spells CASSLVSGTHYNEQFF. The CDR3, as DNA: TGTGCCAGCAGCTTAGTCTCCGGGACCCATTACAATGAGCAGTTCTTC.

The rearrangement links TRBV19 to TRBJ1-1; D not resolved. The CDR3 has 13 amino acids. The V end was cut by 9 bases, the J end by 6 bases, with 17 bases between. Germline loops: CDR1 LNHDA, CDR2 SQIVND (reference sequence). The CDR3 nucleotides read TGTGCCAGCTGGACGTATACGGCGTCTGAAGCTTTCTTT. Amino acids: CASWTYTASEAFF.

This clone was seen once. The CDR3, as DNA: TGTGCCTCGGGGGGTGGGTCTGGGGCCAACGTCCTGACTTTC. This encodes CASGGGSGANVLTF. This chain joins TRBV6-6 and TRBJ2-6; 7 bases fit TRBD2. Germline CDR1 MNHNY, CDR2 SVGAGI (reference sequence). The CDR3 has 14 residues. With V trimmed by 11 bases and J by 1 base, 5 bases remained unmatched.

Comment on this clone: The sample carries other DNA sequences with the same CDR3. The chain joins TRBV5-1 to TRBJ2-1; D ambiguous. Looked up from germline, CDR1 is SGHRS and CDR2 is YFSETQ. The CDR3 covers 15 residues. Trimming took 0 bases from V and 1 from J, leaving 8 bases between them. CDR3 protein: CASSLALGSYNEQFF. The CDR3 nucleotides read TGCGCCAGCAGCTTGGCCTTGGGGTCCTACAATGAGCAGTTCTTC.

CDR3 sequence: CASSFPPMAEQFF. The CDR3, as DNA: TGTGCCAGCAGCTTCCCCCCCATGGCTGAGCAGTTCTTC. The rearrangement links TRBV7-2 to TRBJ2-1; no firm D call. The V gene lost 3 bases and the J gene lost 9 bases, with 12 bases spanning the gap. The CDR3 runs 13 residues. The germline CDR1 and CDR2 sequences are SGHTA and FQGNSA.

V usage is TRBV2 and J usage is TRBJ2-3, with TRBD1 matching over 9 bases. This CDR3 comprises 15 residues. CDR1 and CDR2 from the germline V gene are SNHLY and FYNNEI. J lost 4 bases, V lost 5 bases, and 7 bases had no gene match. The CDR3 nucleotides read TGTGCCAGCAGTCCCCGGGACAGGGTCCCAGATACGCAGTATTTT. It encodes CASSPRDRVPDTQYF. Filled out from reference TRBV2 and TRBJ2-3, the complete variable domain reads EPEVTQTPSHQVTQMGQEVILRCVPISNHLYFYWYRQILGQKVEFLVSFYNNEISEKSEIFDDQFSVERPDGSNFTLKIRSTKLEDSAMYFCASSPRDRVPDTQYFGPGTRLTVL.

The chain recombines TRBV28 with TRBJ1-1; no definite D call. The CDR3 covers 13 residues. Germline loops: CDR1 MDHEN, CDR2 SYDVKM. V was pared by 0 bases and J by 5 bases, with 7 bases between. Written as DNA, the CDR3 is TGTGCCAGCAGTTTATGGTCGGGTACTGAAGCTTTCTTT. This sequence encodes CASSLWSGTEAFF.

The chain links TRBV11-2 to TRBJ2-1; D might be TRBD2 (6 bases). The CDR3 length is 15 residues. The V and J ends lost 5 bases and 4 bases respectively, with 15 bases between them. Germline CDR1 and CDR2: SGHAT and FQNNGV. The CDR3 protein is CASSPIRGNYNEQFF. The CDR3, as DNA: TGTGCCAGCAGCCCCATCCGGGGGAATTACAATGAGCAGTTCTTC.

A single count supports this clone. The genes are TRBV27 and TRBJ1-5, with unresolved D. Trimming took 6 bases from V and 6 from J, leaving 15 bases between them. The CDR3 extends over 14 amino acids. Germline CDR1 MNHEY, CDR2 SMNVEV (reference sequence). The CDR3 nucleotides read TGTGCCAGCAGCCCCCCAGGTGGGCGTCAGCCCCAGCATTTT. This gives the protein CASSPPGGRQPQHF.

The chain couples TRBV19 to TRBJ2-5, with D possibly TRBD1 on 6 matching bases. Per germline, CDR1 LNHDA and CDR2 SQIVND (reference sequence). This CDR3 is 15 amino acids long. Between the trimmed V and J ends, which lost 9 bases and 1 base, there was a span of 18 bases. The CDR3 DNA reads TGTGCCAGCAAAGGGGCAGGGGCTTTCCAAGAGACCCAGTACTTC. Protein sequence: CASKGAGAFQETQYF.

The CDR3 DNA follows: TGCGCCAGCAGCCAAGAGGGGGCCGGGGGGGGCAATGAGCAGTTCTTC. This gives the protein CASSQEGAGGGNEQFF. This chain uses TRBV4-3 with TRBJ2-1, with 8 nucleotides matching TRBD2. With V trimmed by 0 bases and J by 6 bases, 7 bases remained unmatched. Per the germline V gene, CDR1 is LGHNA and CDR2 is YSLEER. The CDR3 loop spans 16 amino acids.

J is TRBJ1-3 and V is TRBV29-1; D is unresolved. The CDR3 contains 12 residues. CDR1 SQVTM and CDR2 ANQGSEA come from the germline V gene. V gave up 1 base and J gave up 2 bases, with 3 bases separating them. CDR3 protein: CSVEGTGNTIYF. CDR3 coding DNA: TGCAGCGTTGAAGGGACTGGAAACACCATATATTTT. The whole variable domain, filled in from reference TRBV29-1 and TRBJ1-3, reads SAVISQKPSRDICQRGTSLTIQCQVDSQVTMMFWYRQQPGQSLTLIATANQGSEATYESGFVIDKFPISRPNLTFSTLTVSNMSPEDSSIYLCSVEGTGNTIYFGEGSWLTVV.

This rearrangement joins TRBV5-1 to TRBJ2-6; D is unresolved. Germline V gene data show CDR1 as SGHRS and CDR2 as YFSETQ. This CDR3 has 15 amino acids. This chain's CDR3 is CSRDWYRSGANVLTF. In DNA, the CDR3 is TGCTCGAGAGATTGGTATCGCTCTGGGGCCAACGTCCTGACTTTC.

This rearrangement joins TRBV11-3 to TRBJ1-2; D call uncertain. V lost 0 bases and J lost 0, with 8 bases in between. Germline-derived CDR1 and CDR2 are SGHNT and YENEEA. The CDR3 loop spans 15 amino acids. The CDR3 region has the DNA TGTGCCAGCAGCTTAGACTGCGGGACTAACTATGGCTACACCTTC. Protein: CASSLDCGTNYGYTF.

This clone appeared once. CDR3 in amino acids: CASSVELGRNTIYF. CDR3 coding DNA: TGTGCCAGCAGCGTAGAGTTGGGGAGGAACACCATATATTTT. J is TRBJ1-3 and V is TRBV9, with D hard to call. This CDR3 contains 14 residues. Germline V lookup: CDR1 SGDLS, CDR2 YYNGEE. Trimming removed 0 bases from V and 7 bases from J, with 11 bases in between.

This chain links TRBV7-9 with TRBJ2-3; D gene unclear. The ends were cut back, 7 bases at V and 6 bases at J, with 11 bases in the middle. The CDR3 contains 12 residues. Germline values: CDR1 SEHNR, CDR2 FQNEAQ (reference sequence). CDR3 in DNA: TGTGCCAGCACCCAATCGGGTGATACGCAGTATTTT. This translates into CASTQSGDTQYF.

V and J are TRBV7-3 and TRBJ2-2; unclear D gene. Germline V gene data show CDR1 as SGHTA and CDR2 as FQGTGA. With 2 bases removed from V and 0 bases from J, the gap between germline ends came to 7 bases. The length of the CDR3 is 15 residues. CDR3 protein: CASSLGQSNTGELFF. CDR3 sequence (DNA): TGTGCCAGCAGCTTAGGGCAATCGAACACCGGGGAGCTGTTTTTT.

This clone was picked up one time. V and J are TRBV25-1 and TRBJ2-7, with TRBD1 identical over 7 bases. CDR3 length equals 15 residues. Germline lookup yields CDR1 MGHDK and CDR2 SYGVNS. V trimming: 4 bases; J trimming: 6 bases; junction bases outside the gene matches: 12. The CDR3 coding sequence is TGTGCCAGCAGTGCACCTGAACAGGGGCCGGGCGAGCAGTACTTC. This encodes CASSAPEQGPGEQYF.

The chain links TRBV2 to TRBJ1-2, with 7 bases that match TRBD1. V lost 5 bases to trimming and J lost 2 bases; unmatched junction nucleotides: 8. The germline V gene has CDR1 SNHLY and CDR2 FYNNEI. There are 15 residues in the CDR3. The CDR3 sequence is CASSINRGTNYGYTF. CDR3 nucleotides: TGTGCCAGCAGTATAAACAGGGGTACCAACTATGGCTACACCTTC.

The chain carries TRBV18 and TRBJ1-4; no clear D gene. V lost 2 bases, J lost 2 bases, and 15 bases lay in between. CDR3 length: 17 amino acids. Germline V lookup: CDR1 KGHSH, CDR2 LQKENI. The CDR3 loop reads CASSPDGLRSTNEKLFF. The CDR3 bases are TGTGCCAGCTCACCAGATGGCCTCAGGTCGACTAATGAAAAACTGTTTTTT.

The V call is TRBV10-3, the J call TRBJ1-2, with 7 bases that match TRBD1. J gave up 8 bases and V 4 bases, and 1 base lay outside the gene matches. Germline CDR1 ENHRY, CDR2 SYGVKD. This CDR3 is built from 11 residues. In nucleotides, the CDR3 is TGTGCCATCAGTGGGACAGGCGGCTACACCTTC. Translated, it gives CAISGTGGYTF.

The chain links TRBV11-2 to TRBJ2-7; D is uncertain. The ends were cut back, 1 base at V and 1 base at J, with 11 bases in the middle. The CDR3 extends over 15 amino acids. Germline V gene data show CDR1 as SGHAT and CDR2 as FQNNGV. DNA for the CDR3: TGTGCCAGCAGCTTAGGGGCCTCTCCTTCCTACGAGCAGTACTTC. Amino acids: CASSLGASPSYEQYF. The variable domain in full, with the rest retrieved from reference TRBV11-2 and TRBJ2-7, is EAGVAQSPRYKIIEKRQSVAFWCNPISGHATLYWYQQILGQGPKLLIQFQNNGVVDDSQLPKDRFSAERLKGVDSTLKIQPAKLEDSAVYLCASSLGASPSYEQYFGPGTRLTVT.

This chain links TRBV6-5 with TRBJ2-1; a possible D gene is TRBD1 (6 bases). Germline values: CDR1 MNHEY, CDR2 SVGAGI. The CDR3 spans 14 residues. V lost 6 bases to trimming and J lost 0 bases, with 9 bases between them. The CDR3 DNA reads TGTGCCAGCAGGGGACAAAGCTCCTACAATGAGCAGTTCTTC. Its protein is CASRGQSSYNEQFF.

The CDR3 sequence: CASSLMGGTEAFF. The CDR3 nucleotides read TGTGCCAGCAGTTTAATGGGAGGCACTGAAGCTTTCTTT. The rearrangement uses TRBV27 and TRBJ1-1, with D uncertain. Germline V gene data show CDR1 as MNHEY and CDR2 as SMNVEV (reference sequence). V was trimmed by 2 bases and J by 4 bases, leaving 8 bases between them. This CDR3 spans 13 amino acids.